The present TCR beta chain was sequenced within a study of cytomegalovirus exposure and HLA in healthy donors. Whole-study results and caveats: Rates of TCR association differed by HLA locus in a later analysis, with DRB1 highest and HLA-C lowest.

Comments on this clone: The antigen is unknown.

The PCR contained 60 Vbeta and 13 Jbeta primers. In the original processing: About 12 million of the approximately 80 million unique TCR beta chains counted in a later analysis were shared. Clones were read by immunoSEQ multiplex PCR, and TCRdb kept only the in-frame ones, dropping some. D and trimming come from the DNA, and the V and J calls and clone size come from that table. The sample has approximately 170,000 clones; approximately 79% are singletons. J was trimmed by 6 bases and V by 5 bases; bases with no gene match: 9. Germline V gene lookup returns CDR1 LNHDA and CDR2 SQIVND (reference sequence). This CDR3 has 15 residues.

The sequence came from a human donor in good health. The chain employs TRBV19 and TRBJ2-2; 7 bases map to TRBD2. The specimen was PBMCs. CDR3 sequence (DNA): TGTGCCAGTAGTCCTGAGTGGCGGGGGTCCGGGGAGCTGTTTTTT. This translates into CASSPEWRGSGELFF.